Below are 26 T cell receptor beta chains sequenced from a single sample in a study of spatial heterogeneity in lung cancer. TCRdb independently ran MiXCR on the 5' RACE reads; one entry per CDR3 protein. The profile covers roughly 5,800 distinct CDR3 sequences, with about 9.7% appearing a single time and just over 25% taken by the ten largest. Time point reported: sample taken at primary tumor resection. Points from the study as a whole: Tumor mutation count correlated with how many alpha and beta TCRs expanded intratumorally.

Their recognized antigens are unknown. Specimen: lung tumor tissue, collected at surgery. Receptors originate from a female donor with early-stage non-small cell lung cancer.

This clonotype was found a few times. V and J are TRBV20-1 and TRBJ1-6; TRBD1 matches 7 bases. The CDR3 sequence is 18 residues long. V lost 3 bases and J lost 5; bases outside the gene matches: 16. Germline CDR1 DFQATT, CDR2 SNEGSKA (reference sequence). The CDR3, as DNA: TGCAGTGCTAGTCCGAATATCGGCAGGGGGTCTAATAATTCACCCCTCCACTTT. Its protein is CSASPNIGRGSNNSPLHF.

In its sample, this clonotype was seen many times. The chain carries TRBV7-8 and TRBJ2-3; 9 positions match TRBD2. Looked up from germline, CDR1 is SGHVS and CDR2 is FQNEAQ. V gave up 2 bases and J gave up 0 bases; unmatched junction bases: 0. This CDR3 is 15 amino acids long. In DNA form, the CDR3 reads TGTGCCAGCAGCTTACTAGCGGGGAGCACAGATACGCAGTATTTT. Its protein product is CASSLLAGSTDTQYF.

The chain combines TRBV13 with TRBJ1-2; D may be TRBD1 (5 bases). The CDR3 spans 18 residues. The V end lost 4 bases, the J end lost 6 bases, and 27 bases lay between the germline ends. CDR1 is PRHDT and CDR2 is FYEKMQ in the germline V gene (reference sequence). Here the CDR3 reads CASSYRRGATHWRDGYTF. Here the CDR3 DNA reads TGTGCCAGCAGCTATCGACGGGGCGCAACCCATTGGAGGGATGGCTACACCTTC.

This clonotype is categorized as medium-sized (0.01 to 0.1%). The chain carries TRBV7-2 and TRBJ1-1; D call uncertain. This CDR3 contains 12 residues. From germline, CDR1 is SGHTA and CDR2 FQGNSA. Trimming took 1 base from V and 0 from J, leaving 0 bases between them. In nucleotides, the CDR3 is TGTGCCAGCAGCTTAGTGAACACTGAAGCTTTCTTT. Amino acids: CASSLVNTEAFF.

This clonotype showed up just a few times. This rearrangement joins TRBV18 to TRBJ1-2; 7 bases line up with TRBD1. The germline V gene encodes CDR1 KGHSH and CDR2 LQKENI. With 3 bases clipped from V and 8 bases from J, the junction kept 15 bases outside the gene matches. The CDR3 length is 16 residues. This CDR3 is CASSPRTGPSGDGYTF. The CDR3 nucleotides read TGTGCCAGCTCACCCAGGACAGGCCCCTCAGGGGACGGCTACACCTTC.

This clonotype was counted many times. V gene TRBV6-5 combines with J gene TRBJ2-4; 8 bases match TRBD2. This CDR3 region has 17 residues. The J segment lost 1 base and the V segment lost 8 bases, leaving 13 bases of the junction unmatched. Germline assignment: CDR1 MNHEY and CDR2 SVGAGI. CDR3: CASPPPGGGWAKNIQYF. The CDR3 coding sequence is TGTGCCAGCCCACCCCCCGGGGGGGGCTGGGCCAAAAACATTCAGTACTTC.

This clonotype appeared many times. As DNA, the CDR3 is TGTGCCACCAGCAGAGATGACAGGGGCAATGAAAAACTGTTTTTT. This encodes CATSRDDRGNEKLFF. The chain couples TRBV15 to TRBJ1-4; 8 nucleotides match TRBD1. CDR3 length: 15 amino acids. J gave up 5 bases and V 0 bases, and 2 bases lay outside the gene matches. The germline gives CDR1 LNHNV, CDR2 YYDKDF (reference sequence). The whole variable domain, remainder taken from reference TRBV15 and TRBJ1-4, is DAMVIQNPRYQVTQFGKPVTLSCSQTLNHNVMYWYQQKSSQAPKLLFHYYDKDFNNEADTPDNFQSRRPNTSFCFLDIRSPGLGDTAMYLCATSRDDRGNEKLFFGSGTQLSVL.

This clonotype is termed medium-sized (0.01 to 0.1%). The chain combines TRBV5-1 with TRBJ2-7, with a possible D match to TRBD1 (5 bases). CDR3 length: 15 residues. V was clipped by 0 bases and J by 6 bases, with 16 bases between them. Germline CDR1 SGHRS, CDR2 YFSETQ. CDR3 nucleotide sequence: TGCGCCAGCAGCTTGGGCCAGGGTTACAGCGCCGAGCAGTACTTC. Encoded protein: CASSLGQGYSAEQYF.

The chain links TRBV27 to TRBJ2-2; D might be TRBD1 or TRBD2, each matching 6 bases. Germline V lookup: CDR1 MNHEY, CDR2 SMNVEV (reference sequence). V lost 6 bases to trimming and J lost 7 bases, with 21 bases between them. The CDR3 contains 16 residues. This CDR3 is CASRAVLGARGGELFF. CDR3 coding DNA: TGTGCCAGCAGAGCGGTGCTGGGGGCGCGGGGCGGGGAGCTGTTTTTT.

The rearrangement uses TRBV3-2 and TRBJ2-5; the D segment call TRBD2 is taken from the table without a DNA check. TRBV3-2 is a recognized pseudogene. The CDR3 extends over 16 amino acids. For the CDR3, the DNA is TGTGCCAGCAGCCCGCCGGGACTTAGGCTACAAGAGACCCAGTACTTC. Its protein product is CASSPPGLRLQETQYF.

Ten or more counts support this clonotype. The gene calls are TRBV5-1 and TRBJ2-5; 12 bases match TRBD2. CDR1 and CDR2 (germline): SGHRS, YFSETQ. Germline trimming cut 4 bases from V and 5 bases from J; bases unmatched to any gene: 15. CDR3 length: 18 residues. CDR3 sequence (DNA): TGCGCCAGCAGCACCAACCCAATTCTAGCGGGGGGGCCTGAGACCCAGTACTTC. Protein sequence: CASSTNPILAGGPETQYF.

This chain joins TRBV20-1 and TRBJ2-1; 10 nucleotides align to TRBD2. The J segment lost 8 bases and the V segment lost 7 bases, leaving 14 bases of the junction unmatched. Per germline, CDR1 DFQATT and CDR2 SNEGSKA (reference sequence). The CDR3 loop spans 15 amino acids. The CDR3 reads CSGPVAGGSLYEQFF. The CDR3 DNA is TGCAGTGGTCCGGTAGCGGGGGGCAGTCTGTATGAGCAGTTCTTC.

This clonotype has just one count. Its ends do not fully match the called genes, so a read error is possible. The chain joins TRBV19 to TRBJ1-5; 7 nucleotides agree with TRBD1. Germline V CDR1 and CDR2: LNHDA, SQIVND (reference sequence). The CDR3 loop spans 16 amino acids. The CDR3 is CASSPRQGLGNQPLHF. CDR3 DNA: TGTGCCAGTAGTCCACGACAGGGTCTCGGCAATCAGCCCCTGCATTTT.

This clonotype was seen at least ten times. The V and J genes are TRBV6-6 and TRBJ1-2, with D possibly TRBD1 on 6 matching bases. The CDR3 has 12 amino acids. Germline loops: CDR1 MNHNY, CDR2 SVGAGI (reference sequence). V lost 6 bases and J 8 bases, leaving 13 bases between the germline ends. CDR3 region: CASRQGVRGYTF. DNA for the CDR3: TGTGCCAGCAGACAGGGAGTACGGGGCTACACCTTC.

This rearrangement joins TRBV9 to TRBJ2-1; unclear D gene. Trimming took 4 bases from V and 5 from J, leaving 10 bases between them. Germline V lookup: CDR1 SGDLS, CDR2 YYNGEE. The CDR3 totals 13 residues. Written as DNA, the CDR3 is TGTGCCAGCAGCCCGAGACCCAACAATGAGCAGTTCTTC. Its protein is CASSPRPNNEQFF. The full variable domain, rest sourced from reference TRBV9 and TRBJ2-1, is DSGVTQTPKHLITATGQRVTLRCSPRSGDLSVYWYQQSLDQGLQFLIQYYNGEERAKGNILERFSAQQFPDLHSELNLSSLELGDSALYFCASSPRPNNEQFFGPGTRLTVL.

Judged by abundance, this clonotype is large. V usage is TRBV5-1 and J usage is TRBJ2-2, with D possibly being TRBD2 (6 bases). The V gene lost 0 bases and the J gene lost 5 bases, with 17 bases spanning the gap. Germline V lookup: CDR1 SGHRS, CDR2 YFSETQ. The CDR3 spans 17 residues. This CDR3 reads CASSLGGVLEVTGELFF. The CDR3 bases are TGCGCCAGCAGCTTGGGCGGGGTCCTGGAGGTGACCGGGGAGCTGTTTTTT.

This clonotype was seen at least ten times. The V gene is TRBV6-1, the J gene TRBJ2-1; D uncertain. This CDR3 region has 13 residues. Deletions cut 8 bases from V and 6 bases from J, with 14 bases between. Germline V gene lookup returns CDR1 MNHNS and CDR2 SASEGT. CDR3 loop: CASVSRLGNEQFF. The CDR3 DNA sequence: TGTGCCAGCGTATCAAGATTGGGCAATGAGCAGTTCTTC.

Ten or more counts support this clonotype. J is TRBJ1-2 and V is TRBV20-1; D is possibly TRBD1 (6 bases). CDR1 is DFQATT, CDR2 SNEGSKA, per germline (reference sequence). V was cut by 3 bases and J by 5 bases, with 10 bases left in between. The CDR3 is 12 residues long. The CDR3 coding sequence is TGCAGTGCTAGGAAGGACAGTTATGGCTACACCTTC. Translated: CSARKDSYGYTF.

In regard to this clonotype: This CDR3 fails to terminate in the conserved phenylalanine or tryptophan, so it likely reflects a read error. This rearrangement joins TRBV20-1 to TRBJ1-5, with TRBD1 identical over 7 bases. The CDR3 sequence is 14 residues long. Trimming at V came to 6 bases and at J to 0 bases, leaving 5 bases not matched to a gene. The germline gives CDR1 DFQATT, CDR2 SNEGSKA (reference sequence). The CDR3 protein is CSAHRTGSNQPQHS. The CDR3 bases are TGCAGTGCCCATAGGACAGGTAGCAATCAGCCCCAGCATTCT.

This chain connects TRBV2 to TRBJ2-7; D tentatively fits TRBD1 or TRBD2 (7 bases each). The CDR3 consists of 13 residues. Germline CDR1 and CDR2: SNHLY and FYNNEI. Between the trimmed V and J ends, which lost 5 bases and 4 bases, there was a span of 12 bases. The CDR3 protein is CASSRQGGYEQYF. The CDR3 DNA reads TGTGCCAGCAGTCGGCAGGGGGGGTACGAGCAGTACTTC.

This clonotype was seen many times. V usage is TRBV18 and J usage is TRBJ2-5; D gene uncertain. V gave up 3 bases and J gave up 1 base, with 6 bases separating them. CDR1 is KGHSH, CDR2 LQKENI, per germline. This CDR3 region has 13 residues. The CDR3 DNA sequence: TGTGCCAGCTCACCGAAAGCCCAAGAGACCCAGTACTTC. Residues: CASSPKAQETQYF. Full variable domain (rest looked up from reference TRBV18 and TRBJ2-5): NAGVMQNPRHLVRRRGQEARLRCSPMKGHSHVYWYRQLPEEGLKFMVYLQKENIIDESGMPKERFSAEFPKEGPSILRIQQVVRGDSAAYFCASSPKAQETQYFGPGTRLLVL.

In its sample, this clonotype is medium-sized. V gene TRBV11-3 combines with J gene TRBJ1-6; D is uncertain. Per germline, CDR1 SGHNT and CDR2 YENEEA. The CDR3 extends over 13 amino acids. The V end lost 0 bases, the J end lost 7 bases, and 4 bases lay between the germline ends. CDR3 sequence reads: CASSLDRNSPLHF. The CDR3 DNA sequence: TGTGCCAGCAGCTTAGACAGGAATTCACCCCTCCACTTT.

This clonotype was seen at least ten times. V gene TRBV6-5 combines with J gene TRBJ1-4, with 11 bases fitting TRBD1. Germline values: CDR1 MNHEY, CDR2 SVGAGI. After removal of 8 bases from V and 7 bases from J, the junction contained 6 bases not matched to a gene. The CDR3 extends over 14 amino acids. CDR3: CASARDRGSEKLFF. CDR3 coding DNA: TGTGCCAGCGCTAGGGACAGGGGGAGTGAAAAACTGTTTTTT.

This chain joins TRBV12-3 or TRBV12-4 and TRBJ2-1; TRBD1 aligns across 8 bases. V trimming: 4 bases; J trimming: 7 bases; junction bases outside the gene matches: 6. This CDR3 is built from 14 residues. The CDR3 protein is CASSYGTGPNEQFF. Here the CDR3 DNA reads TGTGCCAGCAGTTACGGGACAGGACCAAATGAGCAGTTCTTC.

In its sample, this clonotype ranks as medium-sized. The chain couples TRBV29-1 to TRBJ1-2, with 8 bases matching TRBD1. This CDR3 region has 12 residues. The ends lost 5 bases at V and 4 bases at J; junction bases unmatched: 3. Germline CDR1 reads SQVTM; CDR2 reads ANQGSEA. The CDR3, as DNA: TGCAGCGTTAACGACAGGGGCTATGGCTACACCTTC. As protein: CSVNDRGYGYTF.

In its sample, this clonotype ranks as medium-sized. The rearrangement joins TRBV6-4 to TRBJ2-3; D gene ambiguous. The germline CDR1 and CDR2 sequences are MRHNA and SNTAGT. V was shortened by 5 bases and J by 2 bases, with 11 bases between the two germline ends. This CDR3 comprises 14 residues. The CDR3 nucleotides are TGTGCCAGCAGTAGGGAAGCTATCACAGATACGCAGTATTTT. Its translation is CASSREAITDTQYF.